What follows describes a single TCR beta chain. It has no known antigen specificity. Within one base of it there is no much larger clone, and no base qualities were kept. From the cysteine up to the phenylalanine, the CDR3 has a length of 16 residues. Only the CDR3 region is kept as DNA, spanning 48 bases read in frame from base 1. V is shortened by 3 bases, J by 4 bases, and the region joining them spans 19 bases. The germline V gene (reference sequence) sets CDR1 to MNHEY and CDR2 to SMNVEV. The trial excluded patients who had a history of autoimmune disease or were on systemic immunosuppression. Peripheral blood for TCR sequencing was collected from all dose cohorts at baseline, on cycle 4 day 1, and on cycle 7 day 1. The samples were taken from a phase I, first-in-human, multicenter, open-label dose-escalation trial of ivuxolimab. Adults with locally advanced or metastatic head and neck squamous cell, hepatocellular, melanoma or renal cell carcinoma were enrolled in the trial. Before TCR sequencing, CD4+ T cells and CD8+ T cells from peripheral blood were sorted into separate populations.

Genomic DNA was isolated from the sorted cells so that the TCRbeta CDR3 region could be sequenced. The immunoSEQ Assay was used for sequencing of TCRbeta CDR3 regions. Imported from immuneACCESS, the table was reduced by TCRdb to in-frame sequences with V and J called. These copies leave out some clones; in studies compared against another copy, an unresolved V gene accounts for under half, and the cause of the remainder is not known. Across this sample there are 80,000 or so clones, with roughly 87% seen only once. The leading ten clones occupy roughly 0.2% of the sample. The entry originates in a study of OX40 agonist ivuxolimab in advanced cancers. Describing the broader study: Ivuxolimab was an agonistic, fully human IgG2 monoclonal antibody directed against OX40 (CD134), a costimulatory receptor. Intravenous ivuxolimab was administered to patients every 2 weeks at six dose levels: 0.01, 0.1, 0.3, 1.5, 3 and 10 mg/kg. Of the roughly 51 dose-escalation patients, hepatocellular carcinoma was present in approximately 20, melanoma in around 15, renal cell carcinoma in 9 and head and neck cancer in 9. The dose-escalation cohort was 82.7% male with a mean age of about 65 years, ranging from roughly 20 to 80. Patients were allowed to have had prior anti-PD-1, anti-PD-L1 or anti-CTLA-4 therapy, and around two fifths of the dose-escalation patients had been treated with checkpoint inhibitors. Partial responses occurred in three dose-escalation patients: two with cutaneous melanoma and one with hepatocellular carcinoma. Peripheral TCRbeta sequencing aimed to test whether ivuxolimab altered TCR sequence diversity and caused clonal T-cell expansion. The paper reports the monotherapy dose-escalation portion (N of about 56 patients) of the phase I ivuxolimab trial.

Study-level results and caveats: Partial responders in the 0.1-3.0 mg/kg groups had among the lowest normalized peripheral clonal expansion, especially among CD8+ T cells. Antigen specificity was not determined for the clonally expanded peripheral T cells. Clonal expansion of both CD4+ and CD8+ blood T cells was observed from baseline to week 6 at doses 0.1 to 3.0 mg/kg. After ivuxolimab, CD8+ T cells had more expanded clones than CD4+ T cells on average. Low levels of normalized T-cell clonal expansion were also shown by some nonresponding patients.

Source: CD4+ or CD8+ T cells sorted from blood, taken in a trial of the OX40 agonist ivuxolimab. The rearrangement combines TRBV27 with TRBJ2-7; the D gene could be either TRBD1 or TRBD2, each agreeing at 5 bases. The sequence was obtained from an adult with an advanced solid tumor such as melanoma, head and neck, liver or kidney cancer. The DNA sequence reads TGTGCCAGCAGTTTCCAACCGGGACGAGGGATTTACGAGCAGTACTTC. This sequence encodes CASSFQPGRGIYEQYF.